Below, one TCR beta chain is given with its context. Its antigen remains undetermined. There are no base qualities to consult, and no much larger clone falls within one base. This sample was taken from a study of identical twins (dated by TCRdb to the mid-2010s). Notes on the research overall: TCR alpha and beta repertoires from monozygotic twins, unrelated adults of various ages and cord blood were deep-sequenced to test whether fetal clonotypes persist. To rule out contamination, the twin experiments were replicated at different times with different library preparation protocols.

Libraries were made using 5' RACE. These reads were obtained on an Illumina HiSeq 2000. A universal primer binding site was introduced by template switching, and a unique molecular identifier was present in the final cDNA, enabling accurate counting of TCR cDNA molecules. First-strand cDNA for TCR alpha and beta chains was synthesized from specific primers in the conserved constant-segment region. To control for contamination, each cDNA library was double barcoded with a SMART-Mk sample barcode plus Illumina barcodes. Two successive PCR steps introduced TruSeq adapter sequences along with Illumina sample barcodes. Sequencing of the TCR alpha and beta cDNA libraries was done on the Illumina HiSeq platform using custom primers. The original pipeline was this. Raw reads were processed with MiGEC to extract unique molecular identifiers, and MiXCR was used to determine CDR3 positions. For each individual, recombination models were inferred using an EM algorithm with the repgenHMM and IGoR tools. Shared clonotype analysis was performed with the tcR package in R, normalizing sharing by the product of cloneset sizes. To study raw recombination free of thymic and clonal selection effects, out-of-frame nonproductive sequences were analyzed. The public reads were reanalyzed by TCRdb: fastp trimming at Q25, MiXCR alignment, in-frame beta chains only. Each CDR3 protein appears once, grouped with its most common genes and DNA. It is TCRdb's table, rather than the study itself, that gives the V and J calls and clone size. The sample records about 570,000 distinct CDR3 sequences, around a tenth of which are singletons. Under 3% of the sample comes from the top ten.

Findings and caveats that apply to the study as a whole: Abundant cord blood beta clonotypes carried fewer insertions; young adult naive repertoires showed a weaker similar trend, while memory repertoires showed none. In monozygotic twins, out-of-frame TCR alpha sharing was systematically underestimated by recombination models, although the models agreed with sharing between unrelated individuals. Invariant T cells such as MAIT and iNKT could partly confound zero-insertion analyses, though diverse VJ usage argued against this for most clonotypes. Conclusions relied on cross-sectional statistical analysis, since the same donors could not be followed over many years. Compared with coincidental sharing between unrelated individuals, out-of-frame TCR alpha sequences shared between twins showed an excess of sequences with low generation probability. A weaker excess of twin sharing was found in beta out-of-frame sequences because the signal-to-noise ratio was lowered by fewer shared sequences.

From the cysteine through the phenylalanine, the CDR3 covers 17 amino acids. Only the CDR3 DNA is retained, 51 bases long and in frame from the first base. V is trimmed back by 5 bases and J by 3 bases, and the junction contains 11 bases that no gene match accounts for. Reading the germline V gene gives CDR1 MNHNS and CDR2 SASEGT. Only healthy Caucasian donors were included. Three pairs of female monozygotic twins, all aged roughly 18 to 29 years, made up the twin cohort. RNA for TCR libraries was isolated from peripheral blood mononuclear cells. These data are also associated with another study on yellow fever vaccine responses in identical twins. As that second paper reports: According to the authors, the vaccine-induced T cell response in identical twins seemed to be partly convergent and partly specific to each individual. Focusing on identical twins, the study followed the T cell clones that responded to the vaccine, and did so with precision.

What was sequenced was PBMCs. The receptor was derived from a woman between 18 and 29 years old in good health. Recombination connected TRBV6-1 to TRBJ2-3; the junction holds 10 bases that match TRBD2. The CDR3 here reads CASSRGLAVRDTDTQYF. The sequenced DNA: TGTGCCAGCAGTCGCGGACTAGCGGTGAGGGATACAGATACGCAGTATTTT.